The rows below give T cell receptor beta chains drawn from one sample of a study of a mutant IDH1 vaccine in newly diagnosed glioma. Their specific antigens are unknown. Produced via immunoSEQ multiplex PCR; TCRdb's table is partial and in-frame only. In the table there are some 29,000 clones, 87% of which are singletons. Specimen: peripheral blood mononuclear cells (PBMCs), collected from a glioma patient whose treatment included an IDH1 peptide vaccine. Source of these receptors: a middle-aged woman with glioma. Some clones in this sample may be carry-over from other donors' samples. Both conserved end residues are part of each CDR3. A D gene is named only where the DNA matches it firmly. Clone size is shown for a subset of rows, as once, few, many or a class of expanded clone.

v_gene,j_gene,d_gene,abundance,CDR3nt,CDR3aa
TRBV6-6,TRBJ1-4,-,-,TGTGCCAGCAGTTCCTCCGGGGCAGGGCGGAGTACGTTCGTGTTTTTT,CASSSSGAGRSTFVFF
TRBV5-6,TRBJ2-7,-,-,TGTGCCAGCAGCTTCCCTCGGCGAGCCGCCTACGAGCAGTACTTC,CASSFPRRAAYEQYF
TRBV28,TRBJ1-3,-,-,TGTGCCAGCAGGGGACTTGGGGGGCGAACCGGAAACACCATATATTTT,CASRGLGGRTGNTIYF
TRBV20-1,TRBJ1-1,TRBD1,-,TGCAGTGCTCTTCCGGGACAGGAAGCTTTCTTT,CSALPGQEAFF
TRBV6-5,TRBJ2-7,TRBD2,-,TGTGCCAGCACAAGACTAGCGGGGGGTAATCACGAGCAGTACTTC,CASTRLAGGNHEQYF
TRBV7-9,TRBJ2-7,TRBD1,few,TGTGCCAGCAGCTTAAGCGGACAGGGGTCCCCCCTGCTGTACTTC,CASSLSGQGSPLLYF
TRBV19,TRBJ1-2,-,-,TGTGCCAGTAGGACAGTGAATGGCTACACCTTC,CASRTVNGYTF
TRBV5-4,TRBJ2-3,TRBD1,-,TGTGCCAGCAGCCCAGGAAGCCGACAGGGGGCAAGCGCAGATACGCAGTATTTT,CASSPGSRQGASADTQYF
TRBV21-1,TRBJ2-7,-,-,TGTGCCAGCAGCGCTAGACAGGGGGGCTACGAGCAGTACTTC,CASSARQGGYEQYF
TRBV5-1,TRBJ1-3,-,-,TGCGCCAGCCAGGGATCCTCTGGAAACACCATATATTTT,CASQGSSGNTIYF
TRBV7-8,TRBJ1-6,-,-,TGTGCCAGCAGCCTCGGAGAGGACAGAGAAAATTCACCCCTCCACTTT,CASSLGEDRENSPLHF
TRBV10-3,TRBJ1-1,-,few,TGTGCCATCAGCGAAGGAGGGCGCACTGAAGCTTTCTTT,CAISEGGRTEAFF
TRBV7-2,TRBJ2-7,-,-,TGTGCCAGCAGCTTTAGCGGTTCCGAGCAGTACTTC,CASSFSGSEQYF
TRBV6-8,TRBJ1-1,-,few,TGTGCCAGCAGTTACCTAGGGAACACTGAAGCTTTCTTT,CASSYLGNTEAFF
TRBV28,TRBJ1-1,-,-,TGTGCCAGCACCCAGGAGGGGAACACTGAAGCTTTCTTT,CASTQEGNTEAFF
TRBV5-1,TRBJ2-1,-,-,TGCGCCAGCTCCTTGCATTTTGGGAAGGGGCAGTTCTTC,CASSLHFGKGQFF
TRBV29-1,TRBJ2-7,TRBD1,-,TGCAGCGCCCTCCTGGGGGACAGACCCTACGAGCAGTACTTC,CSALLGDRPYEQYF
TRBV12-5,TRBJ2-2,TRBD2,-,TGTGCTAGTGGTTTGGGTGCGGGAGGGCCAATCGGGGAGCTGTTTTTT,CASGLGAGGPIGELFF
TRBV10-3,TRBJ2-7,TRBD2,-,TGTGCCATCAGTGAGACTAGCGGGAGCTACGAGCAGTACTTC,CAISETSGSYEQYF
TRBV28,TRBJ2-7,TRBD2,-,TGTGCCAGCACGACTAGCGGCACCTACGAGCAGTACTTC,CASTTSGTYEQYF
TRBV6-6,TRBJ2-2,-,-,TGTGCCAGCAGCCGACAGGGAGGGGACACCGGGGAGCTGTTTTTT,CASSRQGGDTGELFF
TRBV27,TRBJ2-4,-,-,TGTGCCAGCAGTTTCACCGCGGCAGGGAGGAACATTCAGTACTTC,CASSFTAAGRNIQYF